What follows are 27 T cell receptor beta chains derived from one specimen sequenced in a study of T cell responses to AZD1222 COVID-19 vaccine. Assay: immunoSEQ multiplex PCR; the TCRdb copy retains only in-frame clones and omits some. The sample holds under 200,000 clones, 88% seen once. The source material was peripheral blood, sampled 28 days after the second AZD1222 dose. The source is an adult who received the AZD1222 COVID-19 vaccine.

The J gene is TRBJ2-1, the V gene TRBV2; TRBD2 matches 8 bases. The CDR3 length is 13 residues. Germline CDR1 SNHLY, CDR2 FYNNEI. V shed 3 bases, J shed 14 bases, and the junction held 9 bases outside the gene matches. The CDR3 DNA sequence: TGTGCCAGCAGTGAGGGGGAGCGGGAGAGGGAGTTCTTC. Its translation: CASSEGEREREFF.

CDR3 loop: CASSGFGSTYEQYF. The CDR3 DNA sequence: TGTGCCAGCTCTGGTTTCGGGTCTACCTACGAGCAGTACTTC. The genes are TRBV2 and TRBJ2-7; D is unresolved. Germline lookup yields CDR1 SNHLY and CDR2 FYNNEI. V was trimmed by 8 bases and J by 2 bases, leaving 16 bases between them. The CDR3 is made up of 14 amino acids.

The CDR3 DNA reads TGTGCCAGCAGTTACTCCCGACACGAGCAGTACTTC. It yields the protein CASSYSRHEQYF. The chain uses TRBV6-2 or TRBV6-3 and TRBJ2-7; D uncertain. The germline V and J ends were trimmed by 0 bases and 5 bases, with 5 bases remaining between them. CDR3 length: 12 amino acids. The V gene's germline CDR1 is MNHEY and CDR2 SVGEGT.

V gene TRBV6-2 or TRBV6-3 combines with J gene TRBJ2-3, with 9 bases matching TRBD1. V shed 2 bases and J 4 bases; nucleotides not matched to a gene: 7. The CDR3 loop spans 16 amino acids. In germline, CDR1 is MNHEY, CDR2 SVGEGT. CDR3: CASSYSGTGSSDTQYF. CDR3 coding DNA: TGTGCCAGCAGTTACAGCGGGACAGGGAGTTCAGATACGCAGTATTTT.

This rearrangement joins TRBV19 to TRBJ1-2; D uncertain. The V and J ends lost 5 bases and 4 bases respectively, with 8 bases between them. CDR1 and CDR2 from the germline V gene are LNHDA and SQIVND (reference sequence). The CDR3 extends over 12 amino acids. As DNA, the CDR3 is TGTGCCAGTAGTCGGACGGGCTATGGCTACACCTTC. It specifies CASSRTGYGYTF.

This chain connects TRBV11-2 to TRBJ1-5, with D uncertain. V was shortened by 3 bases and J by 3 bases, with 15 bases between the two germline ends. There are 16 residues in the CDR3. CDR1 is SGHAT, CDR2 FQNNGV, per germline. The CDR3 DNA follows: TGTGCCAGCAGCTTGAGACACGGGAGTCTCAATCAGCCCCAGCATTTT. The encoded protein is CASSLRHGSLNQPQHF.

This chain uses TRBV28 with TRBJ1-1; no definite D call. Germline V gene lookup returns CDR1 MDHEN and CDR2 SYDVKM. The CDR3 sequence is 15 residues long. Trimming left V 2 bases short and J 4 bases short, with 14 bases between. CDR3 DNA: TGTGCCAGCAGTTTAAGGAGGGCCCAGGTCACTGAAGCTTTCTTT. Its protein is CASSLRRAQVTEAFF.

The chain recombines TRBV11-2 with TRBJ2-1; 7 bases map to TRBD1. CDR3 length: 15 residues. Trimming cost V 5 bases and J 10 bases; bases outside gene matches: 14. Per the germline V gene, CDR1 is SGHAT and CDR2 is FQNNGV. The CDR3 nucleotides read TGTGCCAGCAGCCCTATCGGACAGGTTACAGGAGAGCAGTTCTTC. Encoded protein: CASSPIGQVTGEQFF.

This chain links TRBV29-1 with TRBJ1-1; D is possibly TRBD1 (5 bases). Germline CDR1 SQVTM, CDR2 ANQGSEA. The V and J ends lost 6 bases and 3 bases respectively, with 14 bases between them. The CDR3 has 13 residues. The CDR3 sequence is CSVEGQGYTEAFF. The CDR3 nucleotides read TGCAGCGTCGAGGGGCAGGGTTACACTGAAGCTTTCTTT.

The rearrangement uses TRBV10-3 and TRBJ2-7, with 8 positions matching TRBD2. This CDR3 is 17 amino acids long. Germline trimming cut 1 base from V and 0 bases from J; bases unmatched to any gene: 8. Per the germline V gene, CDR1 is ENHRY and CDR2 is SYGVKD. CDR3 in amino acids: CAISEFLAGRSSYEQYF. The DNA for the CDR3 is TGTGCCATCAGTGAGTTTCTAGCGGGCAGGAGCTCCTACGAGCAGTACTTC.

A single count supports this clone. This rearrangement joins TRBV4-3 to TRBJ2-7; a possible D gene is TRBD1 (6 bases). V lost 3 bases and J lost 3, with 15 bases in between. This CDR3 is built from 15 residues. CDR1 is LGHNA, CDR2 YSLEER, per germline. CDR3 DNA: TGCGCCAGCAGCCATGGTACAGGGAATGGCTACGAGCAGTACTTC. This encodes CASSHGTGNGYEQYF.

V is TRBV19 and J is TRBJ2-4; D is perhaps TRBD1 (6 bases). This CDR3 has 16 amino acids. V dropped 0 bases and J dropped 1 base, with 10 bases sitting between them. The germline V gene encodes CDR1 LNHDA and CDR2 SQIVND (reference sequence). CDR3 bases: TGTGCCAGTAGTATAGAGGGGGCCCTCGCCAAAAACATTCAGTACTTC. The encoded protein is CASSIEGALAKNIQYF.

This chain connects TRBV4-3 to TRBJ1-3; 7 bases agree with TRBD1. Trimming took 5 bases from V and 0 from J; bases not matched to a gene: 7. This CDR3 region has 16 residues. From germline, CDR1 is LGHNA and CDR2 YSLEER. CDR3 residues: CASSRGQGTSGNTIYF. The CDR3 DNA reads TGCGCCAGCAGCAGGGGGCAGGGGACCTCTGGAAACACCATATATTTT.

The chain employs TRBV4-2 and TRBJ2-7, with a weak D call TRBD2 (6 bases). This CDR3 spans 14 amino acids. CDR1 LGHNA and CDR2 YNFKEQ come from the germline V gene. V was shortened by 1 base and J by 0 bases, with 7 bases between the two germline ends. The CDR3 loop reads CASSQGSGSYEQYF. In nucleotides, the CDR3 is TGTGCCAGCAGCCAAGGTAGCGGCTCCTACGAGCAGTACTTC.

The CDR3 region is CASSFVLAGGCSYNEQFF. In nucleotides, the CDR3 is TGTGCCAGCAGCTTTGTTCTGGCGGGAGGTTGCTCCTACAATGAGCAGTTCTTC. This chain uses TRBV12-1 with TRBJ2-1; TRBD2 was called by the table and not checked on the DNA. TRBV12-1 counts as a pseudogene. The CDR3 consists of 18 residues.

CDR3 in DNA: TGCGCCAGCAGCCAAGAAATTGTTACTGAAGCTTTCTTT. It translates to CASSQEIVTEAFF. The chain employs TRBV4-1 and TRBJ1-1; D is undetermined. Trimming took 0 bases from V and 5 from J, leaving 7 bases between them. The CDR3 spans 13 residues. Germline values: CDR1 MGHRA, CDR2 YSYEKL.

The chain is built from TRBV11-3 and TRBJ2-1; D unresolved. The V end was cut by 2 bases, the J end by 5 bases, with 7 bases between. This CDR3 is built from 13 residues. CDR1 and CDR2 from the germline V gene are SGHNT and YENEEA. This CDR3 reads CASSLLVNNEQFF. DNA for the CDR3: TGTGCCAGCAGCTTACTAGTGAACAATGAGCAGTTCTTC.

CDR3 sequence reads: CATQAGPTTWYF. CDR3 DNA sequence: TGCGCCACCCAAGCGGGACCCACTACATGGTACTTC. The V and J genes are TRBV10-1 and TRBJ2-7; TRBD2 matches at 7 bases. The CDR3 loop spans 12 amino acids. The J segment lost 12 bases and the V segment lost 10 bases, leaving 15 bases of the junction unmatched. Germline CDR1 reads WNHNN; CDR2 reads SYGVQD (reference sequence).

This clone has only one observation. The chain employs TRBV6-2 or TRBV6-3 and TRBJ1-6, with D unclear. V lost 4 bases and J lost 5, with 15 bases in between. CDR3 length equals 16 residues. Per the germline V gene, CDR1 is MNHEY and CDR2 is SVGEGT. The DNA for the CDR3 is TGTGCCAGCAGTTTCGTCGGACCTAGAAATAATTCACCCCTCCACTTT. Translating it yields CASSFVGPRNNSPLHF.

The V gene is TRBV11-2, the J gene TRBJ2-1; D may be TRBD2 (5 bases). This CDR3 is built from 13 residues. V was pared by 0 bases and J by 8 bases, with 8 bases between. Germline V gives CDR1 SGHAT, CDR2 FQNNGV. As DNA, the CDR3 is TGTGCCAGCAGCTTAGATCTGAGGGATGAGCAGTTCTTC. Encoded protein: CASSLDLRDEQFF.

The chain is built from TRBV6-5 and TRBJ2-4; no clear D. The germline V and J ends were trimmed by 0 bases and 3 bases, with 9 bases remaining between them. The germline V gene encodes CDR1 MNHEY and CDR2 SVGAGI. The CDR3 length is 15 residues. The CDR3 region has the DNA TGTGCCAGCAGTTACTCGACCGGTGGCAAAAACATTCAGTACTTC. The encoded protein is CASSYSTGGKNIQYF.

The chain joins TRBV19 to TRBJ1-1; tentative D call: TRBD1 (5 bases). This CDR3 region has 15 residues. The germline V gene has CDR1 LNHDA and CDR2 SQIVND (reference sequence). V was pared by 2 bases and J by 0 bases, with 10 bases between. CDR3 DNA: TGTGCCAGTAGTATACTTGGGACCATGAACACTGAAGCTTTCTTT. Encoded protein: CASSILGTMNTEAFF.

The genes are TRBV6-5 and TRBJ2-7; D uncertain. The germline CDR1 and CDR2 sequences are MNHEY and SVGAGI. The V end was cut by 4 bases, the J end by 3 bases, with 10 bases between. The CDR3 is 13 amino acids. DNA of the CDR3: TGTGCCAGCAGTTCAACAAGGGACTACGAGCAGTACTTC. This codes for CASSSTRDYEQYF.

This clone was counted a few times. The chain links TRBV6-4 to TRBJ1-1; TRBD1 matches 10 bases. V lost 4 bases and J lost 9; bases outside the gene matches: 5. Germline lookup yields CDR1 MRHNA and CDR2 SNTAGT. This CDR3 is 13 amino acids long. CDR3 sequence reads: CASSGDRGRKAFF. The CDR3 DNA is TGTGCCAGCAGTGGTGACAGGGGGCGTAAAGCTTTCTTT.

The gene calls are TRBV6-5 and TRBJ2-2; D uncertain. With 0 bases removed from V and 4 bases from J, the gap between germline ends came to 12 bases. Germline V gene sequence: CDR1 MNHEY, CDR2 SVGAGI. The CDR3 is 16 residues long. The CDR3 reads CASSYSSGSPTGELFF. CDR3 DNA: TGTGCCAGCAGTTACTCCTCCGGGTCCCCCACCGGGGAGCTGTTTTTT.

This chain links TRBV7-3 with TRBJ2-2; 8 bases match TRBD1. The CDR3 is 15 amino acids. V shed 1 base, J shed 7 bases, and the junction held 5 bases outside the gene matches. The germline V gene encodes CDR1 SGHTA and CDR2 FQGTGA. The chain's CDR3 is CASSLNQGAVGELFF. The CDR3 nucleotides are TGTGCCAGCAGCTTAAACCAGGGGGCGGTCGGGGAGCTGTTTTTT.

This chain links TRBV19 with TRBJ1-2; tentative D call: TRBD1 (5 bases). The CDR3 totals 13 residues. The V gene's germline CDR1 is LNHDA and CDR2 SQIVND (reference sequence). The V end was cut by 6 bases, the J end by 8 bases, with 16 bases between. CDR3 loop: CASRPGTRVGYTF. CDR3 in DNA: TGTGCCAGTAGGCCCGGGACTCGGGTAGGCTACACCTTC. Full variable domain (remainder filled in from reference TRBV19 and TRBJ1-2): DGGITQSPKYLFRKEGQNVTLSCEQNLNHDAMYWYRQDPGQGLRLIYYSQIVNDFQKGDIAEGYSVSREKKESFPLTVTSAQKNPTAFYLCASRPGTRVGYTFGSGTRLTVV.